The sequence of this T cell receptor beta chain was determined in a study of vaccination effects on CD4 cells after COVID-19. On the study more broadly: Participants were given two doses of BNT162b2 or mRNA-1273 vaccine.

Trimming removed 6 bases at V and 7 bases at J, with 15 bases between. The CDR3 consists of 13 residues. Germline values: CDR1 LNHDA, CDR2 SQIVND (reference sequence). TCRdb keeps only in-frame clones here, not all; method: immunoSEQ multiplex PCR. The sample shows over 55,000 clones, around 81% of them seen only once. About this clone itself: What it recognizes is unknown.

Ahead of sequencing, the ViraFEST assay grew antigen-specific CD4+ T cells using viral peptide pools. The culture ran for nine to eleven days, and then CD4+ T cells were isolated. V is TRBV19 and J is TRBJ1-1; D is ambiguous. The sequence was collected from a human donor who received a COVID-19 vaccine. Sequencing used CD4+ T cells from PBMCs cultured with HCoV-229E spike peptides, obtained before COVID-19 vaccination. The CDR3 is CASSTERSGEAFF. The DNA for the CDR3 is TGTGCCAGTAGCACGGAGCGATCGGGTGAAGCTTTCTTT. The complete variable domain, with remaining parts taken from reference TRBV19 and TRBJ1-1, reads DGGITQSPKYLFRKEGQNVTLSCEQNLNHDAMYWYRQDPGQGLRLIYYSQIVNDFQKGDIAEGYSVSREKKESFPLTVTSAQKNPTAFYLCASSTERSGEAFFGQGTRLTVV.